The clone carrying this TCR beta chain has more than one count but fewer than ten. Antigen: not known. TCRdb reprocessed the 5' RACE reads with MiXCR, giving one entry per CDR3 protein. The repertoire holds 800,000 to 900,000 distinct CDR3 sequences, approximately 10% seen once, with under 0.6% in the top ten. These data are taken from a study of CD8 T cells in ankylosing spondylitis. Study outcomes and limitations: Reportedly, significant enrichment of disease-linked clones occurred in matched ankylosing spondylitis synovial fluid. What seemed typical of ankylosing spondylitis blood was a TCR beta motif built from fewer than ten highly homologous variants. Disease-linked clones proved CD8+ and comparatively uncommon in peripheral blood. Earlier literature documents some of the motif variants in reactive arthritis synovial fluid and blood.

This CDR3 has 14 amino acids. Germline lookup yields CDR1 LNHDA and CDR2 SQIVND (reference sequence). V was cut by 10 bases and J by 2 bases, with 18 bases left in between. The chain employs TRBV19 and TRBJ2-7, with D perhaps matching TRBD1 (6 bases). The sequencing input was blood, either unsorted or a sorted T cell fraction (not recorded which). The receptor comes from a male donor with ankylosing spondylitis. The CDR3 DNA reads TGTGCCACCTCCGCCCGCAGGGGACCCTACGAGCAGTACTTC. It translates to CATSARRGPYEQYF.